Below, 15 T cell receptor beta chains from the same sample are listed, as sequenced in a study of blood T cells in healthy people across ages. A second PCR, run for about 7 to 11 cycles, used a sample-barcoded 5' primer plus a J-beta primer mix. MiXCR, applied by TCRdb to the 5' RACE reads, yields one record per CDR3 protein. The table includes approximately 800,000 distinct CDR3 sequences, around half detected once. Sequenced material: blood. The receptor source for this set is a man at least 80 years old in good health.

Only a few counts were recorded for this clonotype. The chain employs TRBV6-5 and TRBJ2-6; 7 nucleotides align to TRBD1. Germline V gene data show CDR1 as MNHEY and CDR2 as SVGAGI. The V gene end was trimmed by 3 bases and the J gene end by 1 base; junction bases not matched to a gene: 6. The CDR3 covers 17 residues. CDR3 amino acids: CASSYRTGDSGANVLTF. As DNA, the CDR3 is TGTGCCAGCAGTTATCGGACAGGCGATTCTGGGGCCAACGTCCTGACTTTC.

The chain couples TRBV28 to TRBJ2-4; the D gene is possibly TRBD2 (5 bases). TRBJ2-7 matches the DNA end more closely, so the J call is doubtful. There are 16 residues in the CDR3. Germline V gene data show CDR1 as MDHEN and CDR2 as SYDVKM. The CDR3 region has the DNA TGTGCCAGCAGCCGCATCCGGGCCGCCGGGACCTACGAGCAGTACTTC. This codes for CASSRIRAAGTYEQYF.

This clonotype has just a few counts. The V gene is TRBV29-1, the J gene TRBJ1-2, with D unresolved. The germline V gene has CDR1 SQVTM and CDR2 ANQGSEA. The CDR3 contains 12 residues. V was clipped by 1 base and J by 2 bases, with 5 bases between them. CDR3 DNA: TGCAGCGTTGAAGCCCTCAACTATGGCTACACCTTC. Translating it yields CSVEALNYGYTF.

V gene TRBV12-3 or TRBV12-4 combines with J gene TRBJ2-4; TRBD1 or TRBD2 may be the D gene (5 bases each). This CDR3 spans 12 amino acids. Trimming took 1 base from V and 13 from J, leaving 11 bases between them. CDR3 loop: CASSLGRDQQYF. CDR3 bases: TGTGCCAGCAGTTTAGGCAGGGACCAGCAGTACTTC.

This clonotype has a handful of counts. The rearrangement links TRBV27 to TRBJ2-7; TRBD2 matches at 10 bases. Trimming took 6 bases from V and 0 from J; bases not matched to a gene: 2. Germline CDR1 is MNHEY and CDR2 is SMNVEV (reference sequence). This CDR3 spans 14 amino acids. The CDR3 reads CASRASGGSYEQYF. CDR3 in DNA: TGTGCCAGCAGAGCTAGCGGGGGCTCCTACGAGCAGTACTTC.

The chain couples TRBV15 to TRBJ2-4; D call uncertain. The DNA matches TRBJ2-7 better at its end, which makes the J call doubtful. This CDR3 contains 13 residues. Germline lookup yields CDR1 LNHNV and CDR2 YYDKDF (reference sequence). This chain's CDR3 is CATSRVRDYEQYF. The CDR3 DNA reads TGTGCCACCAGCAGAGTTAGGGATTACGAGCAGTACTTC.

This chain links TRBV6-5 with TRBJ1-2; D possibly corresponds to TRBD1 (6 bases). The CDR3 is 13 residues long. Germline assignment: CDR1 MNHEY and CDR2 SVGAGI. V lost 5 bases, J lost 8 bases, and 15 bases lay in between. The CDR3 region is CASSRGGGYGYTF. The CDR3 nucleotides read TGTGCCAGCAGTCGAGGGGGGGGCTACGGCTACACCTTC.

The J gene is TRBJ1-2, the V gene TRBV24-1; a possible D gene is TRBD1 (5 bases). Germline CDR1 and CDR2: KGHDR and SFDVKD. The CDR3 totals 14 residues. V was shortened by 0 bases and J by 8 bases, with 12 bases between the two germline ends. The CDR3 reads CATSDLGGADGYTF. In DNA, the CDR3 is TGTGCCACCAGTGATTTGGGCGGGGCGGACGGCTACACCTTC.

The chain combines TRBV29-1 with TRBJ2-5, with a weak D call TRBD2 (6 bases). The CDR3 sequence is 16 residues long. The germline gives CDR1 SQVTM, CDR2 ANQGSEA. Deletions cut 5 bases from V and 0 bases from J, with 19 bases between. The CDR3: CSVRPLGGGYQETQYF. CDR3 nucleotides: TGCAGCGTTCGACCCCTCGGTGGGGGGTACCAAGAGACCCAGTACTTC. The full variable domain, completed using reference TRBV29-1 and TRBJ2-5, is SAVISQKPSRDICQRGTSLTIQCQVDSQVTMMFWYRQQPGQSLTLIATANQGSEATYESGFVIDKFPISRPNLTFSTLTVSNMSPEDSSIYLCSVRPLGGGYQETQYFGPGTRLLVL.

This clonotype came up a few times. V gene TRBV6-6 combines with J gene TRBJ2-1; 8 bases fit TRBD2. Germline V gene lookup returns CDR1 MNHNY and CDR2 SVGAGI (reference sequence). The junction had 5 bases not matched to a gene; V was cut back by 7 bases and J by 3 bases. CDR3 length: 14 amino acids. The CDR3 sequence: CASTSGGLYNEQFF. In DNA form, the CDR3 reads TGTGCCAGCACCAGCGGGGGCCTCTACAATGAGCAGTTCTTC.

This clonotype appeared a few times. As DNA, the CDR3 is TGTGCCAGCAGCATGAGCGGGGACAGCTACAATGAGCAGTTCTTC. Protein: CASSMSGDSYNEQFF. The chain links TRBV9 to TRBJ2-1, with D perhaps TRBD1 or TRBD2 (7 bases each). V gave up 4 bases and J gave up 3 bases, with 14 bases separating them. The CDR3 consists of 15 residues. CDR1 and CDR2 (germline): SGDLS, YYNGEE.

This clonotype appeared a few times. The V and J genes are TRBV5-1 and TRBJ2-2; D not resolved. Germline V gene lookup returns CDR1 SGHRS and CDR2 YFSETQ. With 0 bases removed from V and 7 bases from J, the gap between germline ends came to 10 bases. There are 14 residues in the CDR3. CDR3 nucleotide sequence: TGCGCCAGCAGCTTGGCCGGTCAACTCGGGGAGCTGTTTTTT. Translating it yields CASSLAGQLGELFF.

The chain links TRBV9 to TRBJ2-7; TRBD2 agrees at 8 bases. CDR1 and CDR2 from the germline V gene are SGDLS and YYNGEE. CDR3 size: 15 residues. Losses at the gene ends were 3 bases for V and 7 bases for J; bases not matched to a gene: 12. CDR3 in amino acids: CASSASGGAQNEQYF. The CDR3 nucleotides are TGTGCCAGCAGCGCCTCCGGGGGGGCGCAAAATGAGCAGTACTTC.

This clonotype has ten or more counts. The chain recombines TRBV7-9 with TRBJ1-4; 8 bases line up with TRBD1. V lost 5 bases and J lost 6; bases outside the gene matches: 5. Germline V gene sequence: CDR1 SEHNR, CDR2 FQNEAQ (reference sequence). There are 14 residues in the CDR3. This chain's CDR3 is CASSVQGGDEKLFF. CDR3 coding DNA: TGTGCCAGCAGCGTACAGGGGGGAGATGAAAAACTGTTTTTT.

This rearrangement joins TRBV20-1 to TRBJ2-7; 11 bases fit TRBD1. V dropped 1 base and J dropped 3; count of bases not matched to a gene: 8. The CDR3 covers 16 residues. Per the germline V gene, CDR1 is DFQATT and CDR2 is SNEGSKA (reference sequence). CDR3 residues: CSARALGQGVDYEQYF. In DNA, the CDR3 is TGCAGTGCTAGAGCCCTGGGACAGGGGGTAGACTACGAGCAGTACTTC.